Presented here are 7 T cell receptor beta chains from one specimen sequenced in a study of T cell responses to AZD1222 COVID-19 vaccine. Using immunoSEQ multiplex PCR, the repertoire was profiled, and TCRdb retains in-frame clones only, with some absent. The repertoire includes 150,000 to 200,000 clones, roughly nine tenths of them detected once, and roughly 1.7% sits in the top ten. Sequenced here: peripheral blood, sampled 28 days after the second AZD1222 dose. The receptors come from an adult who received the AZD1222 COVID-19 vaccine.

V is TRBV21-1 and J is TRBJ2-1; the table's D call, TRBD2, has no DNA check behind it. TRBV21-1 is an annotated pseudogene. This CDR3 is 15 amino acids long. CDR3 residues: CASSKTAGGPNEQFF. CDR3 bases: TGTGCCAGCAGCAAGACGGCGGGAGGGCCTAATGAGCAGTTCTTC.

The chain employs TRBV19 and TRBJ2-7, with TRBD1 identical over 11 bases. CDR1 and CDR2 from the germline V gene are LNHDA and SQIVND (reference sequence). CDR3 length: 15 residues. The J segment lost 2 bases and the V segment lost 7 bases, leaving 7 bases of the junction unmatched. CDR3 sequence (DNA): TGTGCCAGTACCTCCGGACAGGGGGCAGCCTACGAGCAGTACTTC. Translation gives CASTSGQGAAYEQYF. Filled out from reference TRBV19 and TRBJ2-7, the complete variable domain reads DGGITQSPKYLFRKEGQNVTLSCEQNLNHDAMYWYRQDPGQGLRLIYYSQIVNDFQKGDIAEGYSVSREKKESFPLTVTSAQKNPTAFYLCASTSGQGAAYEQYFGPGTRLTVT.

The chain is built from TRBV6-5 and TRBJ1-5; D is undetermined. The CDR3 spans 14 residues. Trimming removed 0 bases from V and 7 bases from J, with 10 bases in between. Germline V gives CDR1 MNHEY, CDR2 SVGAGI. This chain's CDR3 is CASSYSTSSQPQHF. CDR3 nucleotide sequence: TGTGCCAGCAGTTACTCGACATCTTCACAGCCCCAGCATTTT.

This chain connects TRBV18 to TRBJ2-4, with D unclear. CDR1 KGHSH and CDR2 LQKENI come from the germline V gene. CDR3 size: 18 residues. The germline V and J ends were trimmed by 3 bases and 4 bases, with 22 bases remaining between them. The CDR3 DNA reads as TGTGCCAGCTCACCTAACGATGGGCTCCACCTTGGTAAAAACATTCAGTACTTC. It codes for CASSPNDGLHLGKNIQYF.

The chain employs TRBV3-1 (or the pseudogene TRBV3-2) and TRBJ2-1; TRBD1 might be the D (5 bases). Trimming left V 4 bases short and J 8 bases short, with 15 bases between. The CDR3 extends over 14 amino acids. Germline CDR1 reads LGHDT; CDR2 reads YNNKEL (reference sequence). The CDR3 protein is CASSPIGVLHEQFF. The CDR3 DNA reads as TGTGCCAGCAGCCCCATAGGGGTGCTCCATGAGCAGTTCTTC.

The chain employs TRBV10-3 and TRBJ1-2; D is unclear. Germline-derived CDR1 and CDR2 are ENHRY and SYGVKD. The V and J ends lost 0 bases and 0 bases respectively, with 17 bases between them. CDR3 length: 18 residues. CDR3 sequence (DNA): TGTGCCATCAGTGAGTCCCAAAGTCAGGCCACTACTAACTATGGCTACACCTTC. This sequence encodes CAISESQSQATTNYGYTF.

This sequence joins TRBV14 and TRBJ1-5; the D is unclear. The length of the CDR3 is 17 residues. The V gene's germline CDR1 is SGHDN and CDR2 FVKESK. The V gene lost 3 bases and the J gene lost 1 base, with 16 bases spanning the gap. CDR3 loop: CASSHEIGTVSNQPQHF. The CDR3 DNA sequence: TGTGCCAGCAGCCATGAGATCGGAACAGTGAGCAATCAGCCCCAGCATTTT.